Shown below are 32 T cell receptor beta chains from a single sample sequenced in a study of T-cell memory formation after mild COVID-19. TCRdb redid the calling of the 5' RACE reads with MiXCR, one entry per CDR3 protein. In the table there are hundreds of thousands of distinct CDR3 sequences, approximately 23% of which are singletons. Sequenced: PBMCs or a T cell subset sorted from them (not recorded which). These receptors were taken from an adult woman who had mild COVID-19 (a few samples of this study predate the infection). Cell type and time point are not known.

This chain uses TRBV5-8 with TRBJ2-3; TRBD1 matches 7 bases. V lost 3 bases and J lost 0; bases outside the gene matches: 4. This CDR3 comprises 15 residues. Germline lookup yields CDR1 SGHTS and CDR2 YDEGEE. The CDR3 region is CASSWGTVSTDTQYF. The CDR3 nucleotides read TGTGCCAGCAGCTGGGGGACAGTTAGCACAGATACGCAGTATTTT.

The chain recombines TRBV2 with TRBJ2-2, with 7 bases identical to TRBD2. Germline trimming cut 3 bases from V and 0 bases from J; bases unmatched to any gene: 4. Germline CDR1 is SNHLY and CDR2 is FYNNEI. The CDR3 loop spans 16 amino acids. CDR3 sequence: CASSDRLAANTGELFF. CDR3 sequence (DNA): TGTGCCAGCAGTGACCGGCTAGCGGCGAACACCGGGGAGCTGTTTTTT.

The chain recombines TRBV7-9 with TRBJ2-5; 15 bases line up with TRBD2. The CDR3 covers 18 residues. Germline-derived CDR1 and CDR2 are SEHNR and FQNEAQ (reference sequence). V lost 3 bases, J lost 1 base, and 6 bases stayed unmatched. As DNA, the CDR3 is TGTGCCAGCAGCTTGGGACTAGCGGGAGGTCTTTCCCAAGAGACCCAGTACTTC. Its protein product is CASSLGLAGGLSQETQYF.

The J gene is TRBJ2-7, the V gene TRBV3-2. TRBV3-2 is a recognized pseudogene. The CDR3 loop spans 15 amino acids. The CDR3 region is CASSQDGRYSYEQYF. CDR3 nucleotides: TGTGCCAGCAGCCAAGACGGCAGATACTCCTACGAGCAGTACTTC.

The chain uses TRBV25-1 and TRBJ1-5; maybe TRBD1 (5 bases). The CDR3 extends over 13 amino acids. Between the trimmed V and J ends, which lost 5 bases and 8 bases, there was a span of 13 bases. Per the germline V gene, CDR1 is MGHDK and CDR2 is SYGVNS. The CDR3 DNA is TGTGCCAGCAGTCCTGGGGGGAAGAAGCCCCAGCATTTT. It codes for CASSPGGKKPQHF.

CDR3 in DNA: TGCGCCAGCAGCCAAGTCGACCATAACACCGGGGAGCTGTTTTTT. This translates into CASSQVDHNTGELFF. J is TRBJ2-2 and V is TRBV4-1; D call uncertain. Germline values: CDR1 MGHRA, CDR2 YSYEKL. This CDR3 spans 15 amino acids. The V and J ends lost 1 base and 2 bases respectively, with 8 bases between them.

A few counts support this clonotype. J is TRBJ2-4 and V is TRBV6-2 or TRBV6-3, with D uncertain. The CDR3 has 13 residues. Germline loops: CDR1 MNHEY, CDR2 SVGEGT. The V end lost 10 bases, the J end lost 3 bases, and 13 bases lay between the germline ends. For the CDR3, the DNA is TGTGCCACCACAACCCGAGTCAAAAACATTCAGTACTTC. Amino acids: CATTTRVKNIQYF.

A few counts support this clonotype. This chain links TRBV15 with TRBJ1-6; 10 bases align to TRBD1. After removal of 0 bases from V and 7 bases from J, the junction contained 3 bases not matched to a gene. The CDR3 spans 16 residues. CDR1 and CDR2 (germline): LNHNV, YYDKDF (reference sequence). The CDR3 here is CATSRDATGGNSPLHF. The CDR3 region has the DNA TGTGCCACCAGCAGAGATGCGACAGGGGGCAATTCACCCCTCCACTTT.

A few counts support this clonotype. The chain joins TRBV11-3 to TRBJ2-5; the D is unclear. Trimming took off 0 bases at V and 6 bases at J, with 8 bases between the two ends. Germline V CDR1 and CDR2: SGHNT, YENEEA. This CDR3 region has 13 residues. The CDR3 DNA is TGTGCCAGCAGCTTAGATCCCCTGAAGACCCAGTACTTC. Its translation is CASSLDPLKTQYF.

This chain joins TRBV5-1 and TRBJ1-1, with D possibly matching TRBD1 (6 bases). Trimming cost V 7 bases and J 1 base, with 11 bases left between them. The CDR3 is 13 residues long. The V gene's germline CDR1 is SGHRS and CDR2 YFSETQ. The CDR3 spells CASRRQENTEAFF. The CDR3 DNA follows: TGCGCCAGCCGCCGACAGGAGAACACTGAAGCTTTCTTT.

This clonotype was picked up many times. The chain joins TRBV5-6 to TRBJ1-2, with TRBD1 matching over 7 bases. Germline trimming cut 3 bases from V and 2 bases from J; bases unmatched to any gene: 1. CDR1 and CDR2 (germline): SGHDT, YYEEEE. CDR3 length: 13 residues. The CDR3: CASSSGQNYGYTF. DNA of the CDR3: TGTGCCAGCAGCTCGGGACAGAACTATGGCTACACCTTC. Supplemented by reference TRBV5-6 and TRBJ1-2, the full variable domain reads DAGVTQSPTHLIKTRGQQVTLRCSPKSGHDTVSWYQQALGQGPQFIFQYYEEEERQRGNFPDRFSGHQFPNYSSELNVNALLLGDSALYLCASSSGQNYGYTFGSGTRLTVV.

This chain uses TRBV6-2 or TRBV6-3 with TRBJ2-5, with TRBD1 matching over 10 bases. Germline V gene sequence: CDR1 MNHEY, CDR2 SVGEGT. V trimming: 6 bases; J trimming: 5 bases; junction bases outside the gene matches: 15. This CDR3 region has 17 residues. The CDR3 spells CASRTGTGAPPGETQYF. For the CDR3, the DNA is TGTGCCAGCAGAACCGGGACAGGGGCGCCTCCAGGGGAGACCCAGTACTTC.

V usage is TRBV5-1 and J usage is TRBJ2-7; D unclear. The V gene's germline CDR1 is SGHRS and CDR2 YFSETQ. Trimming left V 0 bases short and J 5 bases short, with 6 bases between. This CDR3 spans 12 amino acids. The CDR3 nucleotides read TGCGCCAGCAGCTTGGAGGCCGACGAGCAGTACTTC. It codes for CASSLEADEQYF.

The chain carries TRBV9 and TRBJ2-6; D possibly matches TRBD1 or TRBD2 (6 bases each). Looked up from germline, CDR1 is SGDLS and CDR2 is YYNGEE. Trimming left V 3 bases short and J 6 bases short, with 13 bases between. The CDR3 covers 15 residues. The CDR3 bases are TGTGCCAGCAGCGCACAGGGAGGTTTGGCCAACGTCCTGACTTTC. As protein: CASSAQGGLANVLTF.

The sample holds many counts of this clonotype. V and J are TRBV5-1 and TRBJ1-2; D is possibly TRBD1 (6 bases). Trimming took off 5 bases at V and 4 bases at J, with 18 bases between the two ends. The V gene's germline CDR1 is SGHRS and CDR2 YFSETQ. This CDR3 region has 15 residues. The CDR3, as DNA: TGCGCCAGCAGGCCGTCTCCGGGACAATTCTATGGCTACACCTTC. Translated: CASRPSPGQFYGYTF.

This clonotype was observed a handful of times. The genes are TRBV10-3 and TRBJ2-7, with no clear D. Trimming removed 3 bases at V and 5 bases at J, with 5 bases between. The CDR3 runs 11 residues. The germline V gene has CDR1 ENHRY and CDR2 SYGVKD. DNA of the CDR3: TGTGCCATCAGTGATGTGGACGAGCAGTACTTC. Its translation: CAISDVDEQYF.

This clonotype was found a few times. This chain uses TRBV7-8 with TRBJ2-1, with a tentative D call TRBD1 (5 bases). The CDR3 spans 15 residues. Between the trimmed V and J ends, which lost 4 bases and 4 bases, there was a span of 14 bases. Germline V lookup: CDR1 SGHVS, CDR2 FQNEAQ. The CDR3 DNA reads as TGTGCCAGCAGCTCCTACAGGAGACAATACAATGAGCAGTTCTTC. Amino acids: CASSSYRRQYNEQFF.

The chain's CDR3 is CASSYSTGGGGYTF. CDR3 nucleotides: TGTGCCAGCAGTTACTCGACAGGGGGCGGAGGCTACACCTTC. V usage is TRBV6-5 and J usage is TRBJ1-2; 10 bases are a match to TRBD1. CDR1 and CDR2 (germline): MNHEY, SVGAGI. This CDR3 spans 14 amino acids. Unmatched junction bases numbered 3, after V lost 0 bases and J lost 8 bases.

In this sample, this clonotype turned up once. The V gene is TRBV19, the J gene TRBJ2-2; D may match TRBD1 or TRBD2 (5 bases each). The CDR3 length is 19 residues. Between the trimmed V and J ends, which lost 0 bases and 0 bases, there was a span of 17 bases. Per the germline V gene, CDR1 is LNHDA and CDR2 is SQIVND (reference sequence). In nucleotides, the CDR3 is TGTGCCAGTAGTATAGATGCGCAGGGTGGGAGACCGAACACCGGGGAGCTGTTTTTT. This gives the protein CASSIDAQGGRPNTGELFF.

The gene calls are TRBV3-1 and TRBJ2-1, with 7 bases that match TRBD2. Germline V lookup: CDR1 LGHDT, CDR2 YNNKEL (reference sequence). The V and J ends lost 3 bases and 7 bases, in that order; junction bases with no gene match: 12. This CDR3 comprises 16 residues. This CDR3 is CASSQGAGEARNEQFF. The CDR3 nucleotides are TGTGCCAGCAGCCAGGGTGCGGGGGAGGCTCGGAATGAGCAGTTCTTC.

This chain connects TRBV9 to TRBJ2-7; 12 nucleotides agree with TRBD1. Germline CDR1 and CDR2: SGDLS and YYNGEE. After removal of 3 bases from V and 0 bases from J, the junction contained 4 bases not matched to a gene. CDR3 length: 16 amino acids. In DNA form, the CDR3 reads TGTGCCAGCAGCGCCAGGGACAGGGGGCTCTCCTACGAGCAGTACTTC. It specifies CASSARDRGLSYEQYF.

This clonotype showed up just once. CDR3 region: CASVIGRAIDTQYF. The DNA for the CDR3 is TGTGCCAGCGTTATCGGGAGGGCCATAGATACGCAGTATTTT. This chain joins TRBV7-2 and TRBJ2-3, with 8 bases identical to TRBD2. V gave up 8 bases and J gave up 5 bases; unmatched junction bases: 9. This CDR3 spans 14 amino acids. Germline-derived CDR1 and CDR2 are SGHTA and FQGNSA.

This clonotype was seen ten or more times. V is TRBV29-1 and J is TRBJ1-1, with D hard to call. The CDR3 is 9 amino acids. Germline CDR1 and CDR2: SQVTM and ANQGSEA. V lost 7 bases to trimming and J lost 7 bases, with 7 bases between them. The CDR3 is CSAGVEAFF. CDR3 nucleotides: TGCAGCGCTGGGGTTGAAGCTTTCTTT.

Only a few counts were recorded for this clonotype. The chain is built from TRBV29-1 and TRBJ2-3; perhaps TRBD2 as D (6 bases). The V and J ends lost 7 bases and 3 bases respectively, with 11 bases between them. The CDR3 runs to 12 residues. Per germline, CDR1 SQVTM and CDR2 ANQGSEA. CDR3 in DNA: TGCAGCGGCCGGGAGAGAACAGATACGCAGTATTTT. This codes for CSGRERTDTQYF.

This rearrangement joins TRBV20-1 to TRBJ2-3; 7 nucleotides agree with TRBD2. V trimming: 1 base; J trimming: 0 bases; junction bases outside the gene matches: 4. Germline V gene data show CDR1 as DFQATT and CDR2 as SNEGSKA (reference sequence). The CDR3 length is 15 residues. The CDR3 reads CSARVPSGSTDTQYF. CDR3 DNA sequence: TGCAGTGCTAGAGTACCTAGCGGAAGCACAGATACGCAGTATTTT.

This clonotype was observed a few times. The V gene is TRBV5-1, the J gene TRBJ2-5; 8 bases are shared with TRBD1. The germline CDR1 and CDR2 sequences are SGHRS and YFSETQ. Germline trimming cut 0 bases from V and 6 bases from J; bases unmatched to any gene: 4. The CDR3 is 14 amino acids. CDR3 amino acids: CASSLDRGLKTQYF. DNA of the CDR3: TGCGCCAGCAGCTTGGACAGGGGGTTAAAGACCCAGTACTTC.

The rearrangement uses TRBV7-9 and TRBJ1-2; no clear D. In germline, CDR1 is SEHNR, CDR2 FQNEAQ (reference sequence). Deletions cut 1 base from V and 11 bases from J, with 11 bases between. This CDR3 is built from 12 residues. The CDR3 spells CASSLEVDSYTF. The CDR3 nucleotides are TGTGCCAGCAGCTTAGAGGTGGACTCTTACACCTTC.

The chain carries TRBV6-5 and TRBJ1-2; 8 positions agree with TRBD1. The CDR3 is made up of 15 amino acids. CDR1 is MNHEY, CDR2 SVGAGI, per germline. J lost 8 bases, V lost 6 bases, and 14 bases had no gene match. CDR3 in DNA: TGTGCCAGCAGCCGGAAAGGACAGGGAGGTTACGGCTACACCTTC. Translation: CASSRKGQGGYGYTF.

This clonotype was counted only a few times. The chain joins TRBV4-2 to TRBJ1-2, with D perhaps TRBD1 (6 bases). The germline CDR1 and CDR2 sequences are LGHNA and YNFKEQ. V gave up 2 bases and J gave up 4 bases, with 14 bases separating them. The CDR3 extends over 15 amino acids. The CDR3 sequence is CASSQRGTGSYGYTF. The CDR3 DNA reads TGTGCCAGCAGCCAAAGGGGGACGGGAAGCTATGGCTACACCTTC.

This clonotype was counted a few times. The rearrangement links TRBV20-1 to TRBJ2-2, with D perhaps TRBD2 (7 bases). Trimming left V 0 bases short and J 5 bases short, with 19 bases between. This CDR3 has 17 residues. Per germline, CDR1 DFQATT and CDR2 SNEGSKA (reference sequence). CDR3 sequence: CSARDHQDGGPTGELFF. The CDR3 nucleotides read TGCAGTGCTAGAGACCACCAGGACGGGGGGCCAACCGGGGAGCTGTTTTTT.

This clonotype was counted a few times. V gene TRBV20-1 combines with J gene TRBJ2-7; 9 nucleotides match TRBD2. This CDR3 spans 16 amino acids. The germline CDR1 and CDR2 sequences are DFQATT and SNEGSKA (reference sequence). The V segment lost 0 bases and the J segment 3 bases; nucleotides outside the gene matches: 9. The CDR3 protein is CSARDPLAGDDYEQYF. The DNA for the CDR3 is TGCAGTGCTAGAGATCCATTAGCGGGGGACGACTACGAGCAGTACTTC.

The CDR3 nucleotides are TGTGCCAGCAGGAGGGACGGCGACACTGAAGCTTTCTTT. Its translation: CASRRDGDTEAFF. This sequence joins TRBV2 and TRBJ1-1, with D tentatively TRBD1 (5 bases). The CDR3 is made up of 13 amino acids. Germline values: CDR1 SNHLY, CDR2 FYNNEI. V was trimmed by 6 bases and J by 3 bases, leaving 11 bases between them.